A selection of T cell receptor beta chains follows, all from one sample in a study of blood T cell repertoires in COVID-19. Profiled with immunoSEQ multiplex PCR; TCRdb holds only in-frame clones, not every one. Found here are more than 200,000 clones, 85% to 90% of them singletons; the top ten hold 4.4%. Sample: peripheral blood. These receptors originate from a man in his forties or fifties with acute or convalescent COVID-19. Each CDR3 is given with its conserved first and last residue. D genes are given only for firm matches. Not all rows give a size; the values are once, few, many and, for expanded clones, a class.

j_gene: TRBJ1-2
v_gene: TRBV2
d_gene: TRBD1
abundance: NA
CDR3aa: CASSEGTGVYGYTF
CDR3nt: TGTGCCAGCAGTGAAGGGACAGGGGTCTATGGCTACACCTTC

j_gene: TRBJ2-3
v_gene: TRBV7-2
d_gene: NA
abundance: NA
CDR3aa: CASSSQGGTDTQYF
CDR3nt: TGTGCCAGCAGCTCCCAGGGGGGTACAGATACGCAGTATTTT

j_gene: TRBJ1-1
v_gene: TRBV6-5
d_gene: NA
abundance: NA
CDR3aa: CASSRSEAFF
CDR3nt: TGTGCCAGCAGCCGGAGCGAAGCTTTCTTT

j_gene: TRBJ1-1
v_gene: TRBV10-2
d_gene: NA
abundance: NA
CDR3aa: CASSERLVTMNTEAFF
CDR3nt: TGCGCCAGCAGTGAGAGGCTAGTTACGATGAACACTGAAGCTTTCTTT

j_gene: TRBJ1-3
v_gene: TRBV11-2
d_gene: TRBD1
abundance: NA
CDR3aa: CASSLGTGAGNTIYF
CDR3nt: TGTGCCAGCAGCTTAGGGACAGGGGCGGGAAACACCATATATTTT

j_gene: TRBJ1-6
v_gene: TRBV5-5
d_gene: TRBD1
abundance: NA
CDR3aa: CASSLVGGTVGSPLHF
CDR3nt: TGTGCCAGCAGCTTGGTAGGGGGGACAGTGGGTTCACCCCTCCACTTT

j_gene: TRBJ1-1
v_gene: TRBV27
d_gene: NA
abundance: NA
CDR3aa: CASKRKPNTEAFF
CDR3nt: TGTGCCAGCAAGCGGAAACCCAACACTGAAGCTTTCTTT

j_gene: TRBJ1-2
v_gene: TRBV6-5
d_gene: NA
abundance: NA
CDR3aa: CASRATGNYGYTF
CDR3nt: TGTGCCAGCCGGGCCACAGGGAACTATGGCTACACCTTC

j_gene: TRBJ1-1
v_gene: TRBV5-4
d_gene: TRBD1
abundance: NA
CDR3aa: CASSLGSVTGQNTEAFF
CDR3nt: TGTGCCAGCAGCTTGGGATCGGTGACAGGGCAGAACACTGAAGCTTTCTTT

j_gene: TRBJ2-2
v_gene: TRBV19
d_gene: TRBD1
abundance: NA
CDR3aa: CASSIGHRGAGELFF
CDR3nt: TGTGCCAGTAGTATAGGCCACAGGGGCGCCGGGGAGCTGTTTTTT

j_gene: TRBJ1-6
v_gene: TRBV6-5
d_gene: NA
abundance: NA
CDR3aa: CASRAGYYNSPLHF
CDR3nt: TGTGCCAGCAGAGCAGGGTACTATAATTCACCCCTCCACTTT

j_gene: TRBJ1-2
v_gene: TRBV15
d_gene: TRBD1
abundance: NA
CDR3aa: CATSRDFRVQGLRDYGYTF
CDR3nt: TGTGCCACCAGCAGAGATTTCCGGGTACAGGGGCTCAGAGACTATGGCTACACCTTC

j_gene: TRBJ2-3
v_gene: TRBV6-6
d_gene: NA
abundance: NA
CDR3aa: CASSYSSGDWGDTQYF
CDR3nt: TGTGCCAGCAGTTACTCGTCCGGGGACTGGGGGGATACGCAGTATTTT

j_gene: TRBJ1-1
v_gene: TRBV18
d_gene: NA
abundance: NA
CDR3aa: CASSPPGGTEAFF
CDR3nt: TGTGCCAGCTCACCACCGGGGGGCACTGAAGCTTTCTTT

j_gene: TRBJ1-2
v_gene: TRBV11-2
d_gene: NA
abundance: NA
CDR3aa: CASSLRRGYHYGYTF
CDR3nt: TGTGCCAGCAGCTTACGGCGGGGGTACCACTATGGCTACACCTTC

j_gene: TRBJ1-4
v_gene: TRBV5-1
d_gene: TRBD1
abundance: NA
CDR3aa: CASAEDRVNNEKLFF
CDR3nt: TGCGCCAGCGCAGAGGACAGGGTAAATAATGAAAAACTGTTTTTT

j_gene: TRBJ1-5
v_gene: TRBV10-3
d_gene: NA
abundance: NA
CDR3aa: CAISESGSDSEPQHF
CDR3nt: TGTGCCATCAGTGAGTCAGGATCCGACAGTGAGCCCCAGCATTTT

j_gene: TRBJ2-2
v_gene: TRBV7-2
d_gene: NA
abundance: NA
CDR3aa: CASSPQQPGELFF
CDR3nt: TGTGCCAGCAGCCCACAACAACCCGGGGAGCTGTTTTTT

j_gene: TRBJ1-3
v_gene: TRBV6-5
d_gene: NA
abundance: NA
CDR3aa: CASSYLGTFGNTIYF
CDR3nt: TGTGCCAGCAGTTATTTAGGGACATTCGGAAACACCATATATTTT

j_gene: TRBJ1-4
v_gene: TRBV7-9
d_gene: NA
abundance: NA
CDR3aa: CASRWTVDEKLFF
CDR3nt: TGTGCCAGCAGGTGGACAGTGGATGAAAAACTGTTTTTT

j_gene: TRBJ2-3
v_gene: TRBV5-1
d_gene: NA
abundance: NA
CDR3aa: CASSQESDTQYF
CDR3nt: TGCGCCAGCAGCCAGGAATCAGATACGCAGTATTTT

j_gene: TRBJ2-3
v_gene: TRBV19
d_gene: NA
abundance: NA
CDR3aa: CASSISQGRTDTQYF
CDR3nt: TGTGCCAGTAGTATCTCCCAGGGAAGAACAGATACGCAGTATTTT

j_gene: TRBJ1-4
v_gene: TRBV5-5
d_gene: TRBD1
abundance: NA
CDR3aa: CASSQSGGAYEKLFF
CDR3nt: TGTGCCAGCAGCCAATCAGGGGGCGCTTATGAAAAACTGTTTTTT

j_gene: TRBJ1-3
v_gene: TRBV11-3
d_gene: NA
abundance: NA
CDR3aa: CASSLDIRVSGNTIYF
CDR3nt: TGTGCCAGCAGCTTAGACATCAGGGTCTCTGGAAACACCATATATTTT

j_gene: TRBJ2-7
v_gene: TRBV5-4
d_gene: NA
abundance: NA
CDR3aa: CASSLHRSYEQYF
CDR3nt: TGTGCCAGCAGCTTGCACAGGTCCTACGAGCAGTACTTC

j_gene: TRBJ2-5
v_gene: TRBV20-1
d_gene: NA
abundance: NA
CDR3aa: CSASVGGGETQYF
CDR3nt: TGCAGTGCTAGTGTAGGGGGGGGAGAGACCCAGTACTTC

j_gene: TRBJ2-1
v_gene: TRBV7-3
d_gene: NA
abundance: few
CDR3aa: CASSRNSNSYNEQFF
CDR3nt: TGTGCCAGCAGCCGGAACAGTAACTCCTACAATGAGCAGTTCTTC

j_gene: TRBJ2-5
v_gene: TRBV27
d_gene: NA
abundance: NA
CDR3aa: CASSFTPHRAGKGETQYF
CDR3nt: TGTGCCAGCAGTTTTACCCCTCATAGGGCCGGGAAAGGAGAGACCCAGTACTTC

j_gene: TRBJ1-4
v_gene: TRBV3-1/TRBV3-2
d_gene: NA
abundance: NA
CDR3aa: CASSRRTAGMNEKLFF
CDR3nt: TGTGCCAGCAGCCGCCGGACCGCCGGGATGAATGAAAAACTGTTTTTT

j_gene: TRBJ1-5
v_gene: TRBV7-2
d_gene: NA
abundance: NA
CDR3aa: CASSLQGFNQPQHF
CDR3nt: TGTGCCAGCAGCTTACAGGGGTTCAATCAGCCCCAGCATTTT

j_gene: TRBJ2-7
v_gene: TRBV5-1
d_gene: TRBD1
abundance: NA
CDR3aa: CASSEGQRTNYEQYF
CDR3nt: TGCGCCAGCAGCGAGGGACAGCGGACAAACTACGAGCAGTACTTC

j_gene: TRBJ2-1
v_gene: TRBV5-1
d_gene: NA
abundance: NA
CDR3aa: CASSFGAYNEQFF
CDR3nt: TGCGCCAGCAGCTTCGGGGCCTACAATGAGCAGTTCTTC

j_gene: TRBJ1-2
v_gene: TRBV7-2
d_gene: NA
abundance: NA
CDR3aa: CASSLGDIYGYTF
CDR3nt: TGTGCCAGCAGCTTGGGAGACATCTATGGCTACACCTTC

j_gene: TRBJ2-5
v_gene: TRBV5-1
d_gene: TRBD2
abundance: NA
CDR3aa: CASSPGLAGGRAKETQYF
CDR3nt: TGCGCCAGCAGCCCCGGACTAGCGGGGGGCCGAGCTAAAGAGACCCAGTACTTC

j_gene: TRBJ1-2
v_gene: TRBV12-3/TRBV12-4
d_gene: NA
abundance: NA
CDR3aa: CASSLARNYGYTF
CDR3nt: TGTGCCAGCAGTTTAGCCAGGAACTATGGCTACACCTTC